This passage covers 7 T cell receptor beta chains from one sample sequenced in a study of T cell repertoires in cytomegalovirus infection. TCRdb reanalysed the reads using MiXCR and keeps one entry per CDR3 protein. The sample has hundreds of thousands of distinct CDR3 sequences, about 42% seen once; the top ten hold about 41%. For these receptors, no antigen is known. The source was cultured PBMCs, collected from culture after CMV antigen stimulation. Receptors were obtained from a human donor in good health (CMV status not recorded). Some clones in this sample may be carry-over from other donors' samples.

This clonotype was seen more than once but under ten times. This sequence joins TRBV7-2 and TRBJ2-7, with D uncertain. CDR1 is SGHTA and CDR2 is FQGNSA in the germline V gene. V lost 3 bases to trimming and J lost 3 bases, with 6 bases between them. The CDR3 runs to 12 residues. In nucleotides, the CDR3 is TGTGCCAGCAGCTTCTTGTTCTACGAGCAGTACTTC. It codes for CASSFLFYEQYF.

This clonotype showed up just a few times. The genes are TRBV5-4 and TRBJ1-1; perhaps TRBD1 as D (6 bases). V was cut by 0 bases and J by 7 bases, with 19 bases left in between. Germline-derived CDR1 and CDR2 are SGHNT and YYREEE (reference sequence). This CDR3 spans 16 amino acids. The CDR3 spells CASSLALRGRGGEAFF. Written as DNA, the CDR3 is TGTGCCAGCAGCTTGGCGTTGAGAGGCAGGGGCGGTGAAGCTTTCTTT. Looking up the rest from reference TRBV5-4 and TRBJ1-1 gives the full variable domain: ETGVTQSPTHLIKTRGQQVTLRCSSQSGHNTVSWYQQALGQGPQFIFQYYREEENGRGNFPPRFSGLQFPNYSSELNVNALELDDSALYLCASSLALRGRGGEAFFGQGTRLTVV.

The DNA of the CDR3 is TGTGCCAGCAGCCCCCACGGTGGCAGGCCCTGGGAACTGTTTTTT. Residues: CASSPHGGRPWELFF. The chain recombines TRBV7-2 with TRBJ1-4; unclear D gene. The CDR3 totals 15 residues. CDR1 is SGHTA, CDR2 FQGNSA, per germline. Between the trimmed V and J ends, which lost 5 bases and 12 bases, there was a span of 22 bases.

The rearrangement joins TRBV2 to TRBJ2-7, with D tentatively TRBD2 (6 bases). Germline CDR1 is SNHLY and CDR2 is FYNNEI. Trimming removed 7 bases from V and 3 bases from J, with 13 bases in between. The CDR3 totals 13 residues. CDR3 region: CASTGSAGYEQYF. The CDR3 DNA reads TGTGCCAGCACCGGGAGCGCCGGCTACGAGCAGTACTTC.

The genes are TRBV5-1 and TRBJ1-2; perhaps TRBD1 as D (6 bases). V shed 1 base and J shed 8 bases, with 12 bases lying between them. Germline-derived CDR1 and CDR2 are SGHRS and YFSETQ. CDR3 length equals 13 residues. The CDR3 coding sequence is TGCGCCAGCAGCTTGACAGGGATCGACGGCTACACCTTC. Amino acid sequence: CASSLTGIDGYTF.

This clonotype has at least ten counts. The CDR3 DNA follows: TGTGCCAGCAGCATGACTAGCGGGCAGAATGAGCAGTTCTTC. Translation gives CASSMTSGQNEQFF. The chain is built from TRBV7-2 and TRBJ2-1; 10 bases align to TRBD2. The CDR3 totals 14 residues. The germline V gene has CDR1 SGHTA and CDR2 FQGNSA. Trimming cost V 5 bases and J 7 bases; bases outside gene matches: 5.

The CDR3 nucleotides are TGTGCCAGTCGTCGGCTAGCGGCATCGAATGAGCAGTTCTTC. It is translated as CASRRLAASNEQFF. V and J are TRBV19 and TRBJ2-1; 7 bases line up with TRBD2. The V segment lost 8 bases and the J segment 7 bases; nucleotides outside the gene matches: 11. Germline-derived CDR1 and CDR2 are LNHDA and SQIVND (reference sequence). This CDR3 has 14 residues.